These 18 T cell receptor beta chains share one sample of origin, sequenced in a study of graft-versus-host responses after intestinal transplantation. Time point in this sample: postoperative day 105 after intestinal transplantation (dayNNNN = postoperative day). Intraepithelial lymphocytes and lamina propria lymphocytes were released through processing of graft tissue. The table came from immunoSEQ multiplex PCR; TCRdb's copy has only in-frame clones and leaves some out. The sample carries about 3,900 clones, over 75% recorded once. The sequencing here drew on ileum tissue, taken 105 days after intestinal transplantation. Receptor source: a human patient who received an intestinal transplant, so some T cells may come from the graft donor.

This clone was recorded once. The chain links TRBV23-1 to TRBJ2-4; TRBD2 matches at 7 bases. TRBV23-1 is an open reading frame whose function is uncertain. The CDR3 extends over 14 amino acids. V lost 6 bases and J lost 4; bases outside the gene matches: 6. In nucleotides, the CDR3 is TGCGCCAGCAGAAATCTAGCGGTTAAAAACATTCAGTACTTC. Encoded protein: CASRNLAVKNIQYF.

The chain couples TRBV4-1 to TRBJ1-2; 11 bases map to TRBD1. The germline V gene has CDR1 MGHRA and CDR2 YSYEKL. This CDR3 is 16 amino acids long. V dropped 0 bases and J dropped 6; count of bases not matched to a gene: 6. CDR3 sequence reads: CASSQDEGTGGHGYTF. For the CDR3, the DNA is TGCGCCAGCAGCCAAGATGAGGGGACAGGGGGACATGGCTACACCTTC.

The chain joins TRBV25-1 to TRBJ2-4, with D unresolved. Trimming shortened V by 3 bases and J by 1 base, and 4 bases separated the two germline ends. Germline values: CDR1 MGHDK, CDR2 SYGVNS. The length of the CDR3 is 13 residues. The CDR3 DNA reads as TGTGCCAGCAGTGACAGGGCCAAAAACATTCAGTACTTC. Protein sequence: CASSDRAKNIQYF.

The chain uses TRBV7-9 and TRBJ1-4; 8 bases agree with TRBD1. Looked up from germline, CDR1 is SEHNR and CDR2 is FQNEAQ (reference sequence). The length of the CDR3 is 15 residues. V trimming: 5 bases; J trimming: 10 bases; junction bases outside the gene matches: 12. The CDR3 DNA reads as TGTGCCAGCAGCACATGGACAGGGAGAGGAGGAAAACTGTTTTTT. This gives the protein CASSTWTGRGGKLFF.

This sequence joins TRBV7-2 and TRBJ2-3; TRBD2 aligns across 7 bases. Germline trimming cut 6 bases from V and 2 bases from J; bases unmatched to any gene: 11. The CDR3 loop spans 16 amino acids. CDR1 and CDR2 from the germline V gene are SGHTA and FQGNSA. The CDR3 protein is CASRPLLSGTTDTQYF. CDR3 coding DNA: TGTGCCAGCAGACCCCTTTTGAGCGGGACCACAGATACGCAGTATTTT.

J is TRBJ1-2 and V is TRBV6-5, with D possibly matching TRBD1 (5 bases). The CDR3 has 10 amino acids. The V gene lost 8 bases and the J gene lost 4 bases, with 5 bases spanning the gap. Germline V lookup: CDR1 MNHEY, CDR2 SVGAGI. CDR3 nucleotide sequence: TGTGCCAGCCAGGGCTATGGCTACACCTTC. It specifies CASQGYGYTF.

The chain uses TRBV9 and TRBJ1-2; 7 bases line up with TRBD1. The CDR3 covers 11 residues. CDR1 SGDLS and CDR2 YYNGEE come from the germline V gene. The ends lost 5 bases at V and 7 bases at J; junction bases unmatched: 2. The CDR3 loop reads CASRTGFGYTF. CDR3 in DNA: TGTGCCAGCAGGACAGGGTTTGGCTACACCTTC.

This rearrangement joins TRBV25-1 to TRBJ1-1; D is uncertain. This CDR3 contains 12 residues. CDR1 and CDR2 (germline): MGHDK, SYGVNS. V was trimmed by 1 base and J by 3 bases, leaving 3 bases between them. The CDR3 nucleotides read TGTGCCAGCAGTGAATGGGACACTGAAGCTTTCTTT. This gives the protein CASSEWDTEAFF.

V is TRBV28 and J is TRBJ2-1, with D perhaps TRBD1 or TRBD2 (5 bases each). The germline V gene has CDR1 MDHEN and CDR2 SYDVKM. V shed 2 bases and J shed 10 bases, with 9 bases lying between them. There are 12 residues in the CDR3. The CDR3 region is CASSLLAGEQFF. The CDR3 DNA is TGTGCCAGCAGTTTACTAGCAGGGGAGCAGTTCTTC.

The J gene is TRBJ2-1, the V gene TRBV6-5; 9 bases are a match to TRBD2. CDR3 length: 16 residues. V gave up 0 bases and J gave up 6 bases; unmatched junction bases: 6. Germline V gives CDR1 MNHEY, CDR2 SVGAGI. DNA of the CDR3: TGTGCCAGCAGTTACTCGGCGGGAGGGCTATCCAATGAGCAGTTCTTC. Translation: CASSYSAGGLSNEQFF.

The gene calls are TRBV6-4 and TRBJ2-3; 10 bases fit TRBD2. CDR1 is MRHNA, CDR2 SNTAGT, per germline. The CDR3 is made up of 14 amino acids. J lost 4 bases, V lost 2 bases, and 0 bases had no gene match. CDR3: CASSDSGGADTQYF. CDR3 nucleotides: TGTGCCAGCAGTGACAGCGGGGGGGCAGATACGCAGTATTTT.

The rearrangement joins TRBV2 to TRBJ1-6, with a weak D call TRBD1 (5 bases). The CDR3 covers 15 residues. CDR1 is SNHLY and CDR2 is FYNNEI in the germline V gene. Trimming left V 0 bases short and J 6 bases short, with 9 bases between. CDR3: CASSEALQGNSPLHF. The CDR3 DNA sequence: TGTGCCAGCAGTGAAGCGCTTCAGGGTAATTCACCCCTCCACTTT.

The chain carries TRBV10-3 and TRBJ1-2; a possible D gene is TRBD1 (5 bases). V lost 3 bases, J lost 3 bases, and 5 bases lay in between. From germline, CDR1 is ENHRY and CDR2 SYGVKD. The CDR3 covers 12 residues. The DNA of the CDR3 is TGTGCCATCAGTGACAGGGACTATGGCTACACCTTC. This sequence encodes CAISDRDYGYTF.

This chain's CDR3 is CASSELNSPSGANVLTF. The CDR3 nucleotides read TGTGCCAGCAGTGAATTAAACAGCCCCTCTGGGGCCAACGTCCTGACTTTC. The genes are TRBV25-1 and TRBJ2-6; D call uncertain. CDR1 MGHDK and CDR2 SYGVNS come from the germline V gene. The CDR3 is made up of 17 amino acids. V gave up 1 base and J gave up 0 bases, with 10 bases separating them.

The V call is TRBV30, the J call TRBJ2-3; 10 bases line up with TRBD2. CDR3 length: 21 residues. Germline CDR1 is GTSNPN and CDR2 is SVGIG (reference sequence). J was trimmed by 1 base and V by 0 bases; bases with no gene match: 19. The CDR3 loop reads CAWSVREGGEASGRGTDTQYF. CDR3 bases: TGTGCCTGGAGTGTAAGGGAGGGGGGAGAGGCTAGCGGGAGAGGCACAGATACGCAGTATTTT.

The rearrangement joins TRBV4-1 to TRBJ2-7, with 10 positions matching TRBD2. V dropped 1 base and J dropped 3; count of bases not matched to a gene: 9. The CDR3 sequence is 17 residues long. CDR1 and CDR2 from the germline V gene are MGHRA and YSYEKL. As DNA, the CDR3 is TGCGCCAGCAGCCAAGTGCCAAAGACTAGCGGGCTCTACGAGCAGTACTTC. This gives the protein CASSQVPKTSGLYEQYF.

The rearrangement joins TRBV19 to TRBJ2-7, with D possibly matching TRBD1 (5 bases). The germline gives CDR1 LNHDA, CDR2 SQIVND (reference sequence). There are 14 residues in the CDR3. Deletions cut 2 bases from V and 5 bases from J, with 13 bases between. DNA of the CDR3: TGTGCCAGTAGTATAAGGCAGGGTAGCCACGAGCAGTACTTC. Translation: CASSIRQGSHEQYF.

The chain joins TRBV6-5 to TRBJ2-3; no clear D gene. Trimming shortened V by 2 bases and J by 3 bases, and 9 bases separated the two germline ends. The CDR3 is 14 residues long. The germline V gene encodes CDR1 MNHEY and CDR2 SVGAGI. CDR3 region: CASSYPDVTDTQYF. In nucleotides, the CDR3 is TGTGCCAGCAGTTACCCGGACGTAACAGATACGCAGTATTTT.